The clone carrying this T cell receptor (beta chain) was counted many times. The antigen remains undetermined. J lost 6 bases, V lost 2 bases, and 8 bases had no gene match. Germline V gene data show CDR1 as MDHEN and CDR2 as SYDVKM. The CDR3 totals 15 residues. These data originate in a study of early T cells in non-severe SARS-CoV-2 infection. Turning to the study itself: The sequenced material was bulk RNA from unsorted whole blood, and its chains were unpaired.

General observations from the study: A preference for anti-spike CD8 responses marked VDJdb matching, which missed private and CD4 specificities.

Separate cDNA molecules each had unique molecular identifiers attached to them. TCRdb re-called the 5' RACE reads with MiXCR, one entry per CDR3 protein. The sample contains tens of thousands of distinct CDR3 sequences, 9.5% to 15% of which appear only once. This TCR was sampled from an adult who was a healthcare worker with PCR-confirmed SARS-CoV-2 infection or an uninfected control (not recorded which). V usage is TRBV28 and J usage is TRBJ2-7, with 9 bases lining up with TRBD2. The sample comprised whole blood. As DNA, the CDR3 is TGTGCCAGCAGTTTACTCAGCGGGAGGCTGCGCGAGCAGTACTTC. Amino acid sequence: CASSLLSGRLREQYF. The full variable domain, completed using reference TRBV28 and TRBJ2-7, is DVKVTQSSRYLVKRTGEKVFLECVQDMDHENMFWYRQDPGLGLRLIYFSYDVKMKEKGDIPEGYSVSREKKERFSLILESASTNQTSMYLCASSLLSGRLREQYFGPGTRLTVT.